Following are 24 T cell receptor beta chains from one sample sequenced in a study of blood T cell repertoires in COVID-19. Clones were read by immunoSEQ multiplex PCR, and TCRdb kept only the in-frame ones, dropping some. The sample lists about 68,000 clones; about 80% were seen once. Material for sequencing was peripheral blood. The receptor set was obtained from a human donor in a cohort sampled during active COVID-19.

This chain connects TRBV5-6 to TRBJ2-4, with D possibly TRBD1 on 5 matching bases. The germline gives CDR1 SGHDT, CDR2 YYEEEE. The CDR3 runs to 13 residues. V was cut by 0 bases and J by 11 bases, with 12 bases left in between. For the CDR3, the DNA is TGTGCCAGCAGCTTGGGGCAGGGCCCTTTTCAGTACTTC. Amino acid sequence: CASSLGQGPFQYF.

The rearrangement links TRBV7-3 to TRBJ2-1, with TRBD2 matching 10 bases. CDR1 and CDR2 (germline): SGHTA, FQGTGA. After removal of 5 bases from V and 8 bases from J, the junction contained 12 bases not matched to a gene. The CDR3 spans 16 residues. The CDR3, as DNA: TGTGCCAGCAGCAAGGGACTAGCGAGGAGTACCGATGAGCAGTTCTTC. It codes for CASSKGLARSTDEQFF.

The chain combines TRBV19 with TRBJ1-5; possibly TRBD1 for D (5 bases). Trimming removed 7 bases from V and 4 bases from J, with 17 bases in between. The CDR3 has 15 amino acids. Germline V gene data show CDR1 as LNHDA and CDR2 as SQIVND (reference sequence). The CDR3 DNA follows: TGTGCCAGTACCCGAACAGGAGCCGGGAATCAGCCCCAGCATTTT. This sequence encodes CASTRTGAGNQPQHF.

The V call is TRBV5-5, the J call TRBJ1-5; no clear D gene. The CDR3 covers 13 residues. The V end lost 1 base, the J end lost 3 bases, and 5 bases lay between the germline ends. Germline CDR1 reads SGHKS; CDR2 reads YYEKEE (reference sequence). CDR3 DNA: TGTGCCAGCAGCTTGTCGTCCAATCAGCCCCAGCATTTT. It yields the protein CASSLSSNQPQHF.

In this sample, this clone turned up a few times. The V call is TRBV11-2, the J call TRBJ2-1; 10 nucleotides agree with TRBD1. Germline lookup yields CDR1 SGHAT and CDR2 FQNNGV. The CDR3 loop spans 15 amino acids. With 5 bases clipped from V and 8 bases from J, the junction kept 9 bases outside the gene matches. The CDR3 here is CASSTRQGAYDEQFF. Written as DNA, the CDR3 is TGTGCCAGCAGCACCAGACAGGGGGCGTACGATGAGCAGTTCTTC.

The V and J genes are TRBV19 and TRBJ1-1; unclear D gene. The V and J ends lost 7 bases and 0 bases respectively, with 12 bases between them. The CDR3 covers 14 residues. Per germline, CDR1 LNHDA and CDR2 SQIVND (reference sequence). The CDR3 bases are TGTGCCAGTATAGAGGGTCGGATGAACACTGAAGCTTTCTTT. Protein: CASIEGRMNTEAFF.

This clone appeared a few times. V is TRBV28 and J is TRBJ1-6, with no clear D. V was cut by 5 bases and J by 7 bases, with 15 bases left in between. The CDR3 has 15 residues. From germline, CDR1 is MDHEN and CDR2 SYDVKM. CDR3 in DNA: TGTGCCAGCAGTCCCTACAGCGGGCGCAATTCACCCCTCCACTTT. Amino acids: CASSPYSGRNSPLHF.

The rearrangement links TRBV7-8 to TRBJ1-5, with D tentatively TRBD1 (5 bases). This CDR3 comprises 14 residues. Germline-derived CDR1 and CDR2 are SGHVS and FQNEAQ. V lost 5 bases and J 5 bases, leaving 13 bases between the germline ends. CDR3 residues: CASSRGIGDQPQHF. The CDR3, as DNA: TGTGCCAGCAGCCGAGGGATAGGGGATCAGCCCCAGCATTTT.

The table lists this clone with a count of one. The gene calls are TRBV10-3 and TRBJ2-7; the match to TRBD1 covers 10 bases. CDR3 length: 16 amino acids. The germline V gene has CDR1 ENHRY and CDR2 SYGVKD. J lost 5 bases, V lost 0 bases, and 7 bases had no gene match. CDR3 sequence (DNA): TGTGCCATCAGTGAGTCGGGACAGGGGATCCTCCACGAGCAGTACGTC. Residues: CAISESGQGILHEQYV.

The chain joins TRBV11-2 to TRBJ2-7; 8 positions agree with TRBD1. Germline V CDR1 and CDR2: SGHAT, FQNNGV. Trimming took 4 bases from V and 0 from J; bases not matched to a gene: 5. This CDR3 has 15 residues. CDR3 coding DNA: TGTGCCAGCAGCTGGGACAGGATTAGCTCCTACGAGCAGTACTTC. As protein: CASSWDRISSYEQYF.

In this sample, this clone turned up a few times. In DNA form, the CDR3 reads TGTGCCAGCACAGGGGACCTCACCGGGGAGCTGTTTTTT. Translated, it gives CASTGDLTGELFF. This chain joins TRBV6-5 and TRBJ2-2, with D perhaps TRBD1 (6 bases). The CDR3 loop spans 13 amino acids. Germline loops: CDR1 MNHEY, CDR2 SVGAGI. V was cut by 7 bases and J by 4 bases, with 10 bases left in between.

The chain is built from TRBV7-9 and TRBJ2-2; D not certain. Between the trimmed V and J ends, which lost 10 bases and 3 bases, there was a span of 12 bases. From germline, CDR1 is SEHNR and CDR2 FQNEAQ (reference sequence). The CDR3 is 13 amino acids. As DNA, the CDR3 is TGTGCCATCGATACTAAGGACACCGGGGAGCTGTTTTTT. Translation: CAIDTKDTGELFF.

The chain uses TRBV4-3 and TRBJ2-1; D possibly corresponds to TRBD2 (5 bases). This CDR3 spans 16 amino acids. The V end lost 0 bases, the J end lost 4 bases, and 13 bases lay between the germline ends. Per germline, CDR1 LGHNA and CDR2 YSLEER. Here the CDR3 reads CASSQEVARRYNEQFF. The CDR3 DNA follows: TGCGCCAGCAGCCAAGAAGTAGCGAGAAGATACAATGAGCAGTTCTTC.

The J gene is TRBJ2-3, the V gene TRBV7-3, with 7 nucleotides matching TRBD1. Per germline, CDR1 SGHTA and CDR2 FQGTGA. The ends lost 5 bases at V and 1 base at J; junction bases unmatched: 6. The CDR3 consists of 15 residues. DNA of the CDR3: TGTGCCAGCAGCCCCCTCGGACAGGGCACAGATACGCAGTATTTT. Translating gives CASSPLGQGTDTQYF.

This sequence joins TRBV28 and TRBJ2-4; 10 nucleotides align to TRBD1. Looked up from germline, CDR1 is MDHEN and CDR2 is SYDVKM. V gave up 6 bases and J gave up 1 base; unmatched junction bases: 15. This CDR3 contains 19 residues. The CDR3 here is CASSPVWTGGLLAKNIQYF. In nucleotides, the CDR3 is TGTGCCAGCAGCCCTGTATGGACAGGGGGTCTCTTGGCCAAAAACATTCAGTACTTC. Complete variable domain (other parts from reference TRBV28 and TRBJ2-4): DVKVTQSSRYLVKRTGEKVFLECVQDMDHENMFWYRQDPGLGLRLIYFSYDVKMKEKGDIPEGYSVSREKKERFSLILESASTNQTSMYLCASSPVWTGGLLAKNIQYFGAGTRLSVL.

This clone showed up just once. The chain links TRBV5-1 to TRBJ2-2; 8 nucleotides agree with TRBD2. The CDR3 contains 14 residues. Losses at the gene ends were 0 bases for V and 7 bases for J; bases not matched to a gene: 2. Germline values: CDR1 SGHRS, CDR2 YFSETQ. For the CDR3, the DNA is TGCGCCAGCAGCTTGGTTCTAGCGGGCGGGGAGCTGTTTTTT. It codes for CASSLVLAGGELFF.

The rearrangement links TRBV23-1 to TRBJ1-5, with D maybe TRBD1 (5 bases). TRBV23-1 is identified as an open reading frame with a role that is uncertain. The length of the CDR3 is 18 residues. Trimming took 7 bases from V and 2 from J, leaving 24 bases between them. CDR3 sequence: CASTHGGEKGYGNQPQHF. As DNA, the CDR3 is TGCGCCAGCACCCATGGAGGGGAAAAAGGATATGGCAATCAGCCCCAGCATTTT.

This chain joins TRBV3-1 (or the pseudogene TRBV3-2) and TRBJ2-3; tentatively, D is TRBD1 (6 bases). Germline loops: CDR1 LGHDT, CDR2 YNNKEL (reference sequence). The CDR3 extends over 16 amino acids. The ends were cut back, 1 base at V and 6 bases at J, with 17 bases in the middle. CDR3 sequence reads: CASSQAVTGTRDTQYF. The DNA for the CDR3 is TGTGCCAGCAGCCAAGCGGTCACAGGGACGCGGGATACGCAGTATTTT.

This clone appeared once. The rearrangement links TRBV12-3 or TRBV12-4 to TRBJ2-2; no clear D gene. CDR3 length equals 13 residues. V lost 3 bases, J lost 8 bases, and 10 bases lay in between. CDR3 protein: CASSFRVAGELFF. In nucleotides, the CDR3 is TGTGCCAGCAGTTTTCGGGTTGCGGGGGAGCTGTTTTTT.

This chain links TRBV28 with TRBJ2-1, with 9 bases identical to TRBD2. CDR3 size: 18 residues. Germline trimming cut 4 bases from V and 7 bases from J; bases unmatched to any gene: 17. The germline V gene has CDR1 MDHEN and CDR2 SYDVKM. Here the CDR3 reads CASSSTLAGPQTGNEQFF. For the CDR3, the DNA is TGTGCCAGCAGTTCTACCCTAGCGGGACCACAAACGGGGAATGAGCAGTTCTTC.

The table lists this clone with a count of one. The chain links TRBV11-3 to TRBJ2-1; D may be TRBD2 (6 bases). CDR1 is SGHNT, CDR2 YENEEA, per germline. This CDR3 contains 13 residues. The V gene lost 1 base and the J gene lost 15 bases, with 16 bases spanning the gap. This chain's CDR3 is CASSLGDGSGGFF. CDR3 bases: TGTGCCAGCAGCTTAGGTGACGGGAGTGGTGGGTTCTTC.

The chain joins TRBV6-4 to TRBJ2-1, with 8 bases that match TRBD2. V gave up 5 bases and J gave up 7 bases; unmatched junction bases: 7. The germline gives CDR1 MRHNA, CDR2 SNTAGT. The length of the CDR3 is 14 residues. CDR3 region: CASSQRERGNEQFF. Here the CDR3 DNA reads TGTGCCAGCAGTCAGCGGGAGAGGGGGAATGAGCAGTTCTTC.

The chain recombines TRBV7-2 with TRBJ2-7; TRBD1 matches at 7 bases. V shed 5 bases and J 4 bases; nucleotides not matched to a gene: 5. Germline lookup yields CDR1 SGHTA and CDR2 FQGNSA. The CDR3 extends over 13 amino acids. CDR3 DNA: TGTGCCAGCAGCACTTCGACAGGGTACGAGCAGTACTTC. It yields the protein CASSTSTGYEQYF. Based on the CDR3 plus reference TRBV7-2 and TRBJ2-7, the full variable domain is GAGVSQSPSNKVTEKGKDVELRCDPISGHTALYWYRQSLGQGLEFLIYFQGNSAPDKSGLPSDRFSAERTGGSVSTLTIQRTQQEDSAVYLCASSTSTGYEQYFGPGTRLTVT.

The chain employs TRBV4-2 and TRBJ1-5, with TRBD1 matching over 9 bases. With V trimmed by 1 base and J by 0 bases, 4 bases remained unmatched. In germline, CDR1 is LGHNA, CDR2 YNFKEQ. This CDR3 region has 17 residues. CDR3 region: CASSQAGQGYSNQPQHF. The CDR3 DNA reads TGTGCCAGCAGCCAAGCCGGACAGGGGTATAGCAATCAGCCCCAGCATTTT.